A single sample gave rise to the 8 T cell receptor beta chains below, sequenced in a study of CD8+ T cells in alopecia areata. The sorting of pooled cutaneous lymph node cells relied on CD4, CD8alpha, NKG2D, NKG2ACE and other markers. Reverse transcription of extracted RNA yielded cDNA, which provided the sequencing template. Libraries were prepared by immunoSEQ multiplex PCR; TCRdb keeps only in-frame clonotypes and omits some of them. In total the sample includes about 270,000 clones, none of them seen once. Sequenced sample: CD4+ T cells sorted from a lymph node. Receptors were obtained from a C3H/HeJ mouse with alopecia areata. Mouse strain MHC haplotype: H2-k.

This clone has a handful of counts. Genes and germline come from the mouse. Read data end 4 residues before the CDR3 end; the end is taken from the germline J gene. The sample carries other DNA sequences with the same CDR3. The chain is built from TRBV19 and TRBJ2-3, with TRBD1 as a possible D gene (5 bases). Germline V gives CDR1 FNHDT, CDR2 SITEND (reference sequence). V lost 4 bases and J lost 0, with 6 bases in between. The CDR3 length is 13 residues. CDR3 residues: CASSPGSAETLYF. The sequenced CDR3 bases are TGTGCCAGCAGTCCAGGGAGTGCAGAA.

Note on this clone: Mouse gene names and germline throughout. The DNA ends 4 residues before the CDR3 does, and the rest of the CDR3 is filled in from the germline J gene. The chain employs TRBV17 and TRBJ2-1; 9 positions match TRBD2. CDR3 length: 14 residues. CDR1 MNHDT and CDR2 YYDKIL come from the germline V gene. J lost 4 bases, V lost 5 bases, and 3 bases had no gene match. CDR3: CASSGWGGYAEQFF. The sequenced CDR3 bases are TGTGCTAGCAGTGGCTGGGGGGGGTATGCT.

Points on this clone: The listed genes are named as in mouse. The CDR3 end falls 4 residues outside the read, so it is completed with the germline J gene. This sequence joins TRBV19 and TRBJ2-1; possibly TRBD2 for D (7 bases). This CDR3 is built from 13 residues. V was trimmed by 5 bases and J by 3 bases, leaving 9 bases between them. Germline-derived CDR1 and CDR2 are FNHDT and SITEND (reference sequence). The CDR3 is CASRRGAYAEQFF. The sequenced CDR3 bases are TGTGCCAGCAGAAGGGGGGCCTATGCT.

This clone came up a few times. The listed genes are named as in mouse. The CDR3 end is not reached by the read, which stops 4 residues before it; the germline J gene fills it in. The chain carries TRBV19 and TRBJ2-5; 7 positions agree with TRBD2. This CDR3 region has 14 residues. Looked up from germline, CDR1 is FNHDT and CDR2 is SITEND (reference sequence). Partial CDR3 DNA: TGTGCCAGCAGTATATGGCTGGGGGAAGAC. Translated: CASSIWLGED. From start to end, the CDR3 is CASSIWLGEDTQYF. Complete variable domain (other parts from reference TRBV19 and TRBJ2-5): GGIITQTPKFLIGQEGQKLTLKCQQNFNHDTMYWYRQDSGKGLRLIYYSITENDLQKGDLSEGYDASREKKSSFSLTVTSAQKNEMAVFLCASSIWLGEDTQYFGPGTRLLVL.

Worth noting for this clone: Germline and genes: mouse. From the germline J gene comes the end of the CDR3, since the read stops 4 residues before it. This sample also contains other DNA sequences that code for the same CDR3. The V gene is TRBV5, the J gene TRBJ2-1, with TRBD1 matching over 7 bases. Germline V CDR1 and CDR2: LGHNA, YNLKQL (reference sequence). This CDR3 contains 14 residues. V lost 4 bases and J lost 1; bases outside the gene matches: 1. The sequenced part of the CDR3 DNA is TGTGCCAGCAGCCCGGGACAGAACTATGCT. Translation gives CASSPGQNYA. From start to end, the CDR3 is CASSPGQNYAEQFF.

Worth noting for this clone: Gene labels here are mouse ones. Read coverage stops 4 residues before the CDR3 terminus; the germline J gene supplies the remainder. The chain carries TRBV19 and TRBJ2-5; 7 bases are a match to TRBD1. Germline V gene lookup returns CDR1 FNHDT and CDR2 SITEND (reference sequence). The CDR3 is made up of 14 amino acids. J gave up 3 bases and V 4 bases, and 5 bases lay outside the gene matches. CDR3 in amino acids: CASSPRDRQDTQYF. Incomplete CDR3 DNA: TGTGCCAGCAGTCCCCGGGACAGACAAGAC.

As regards this clone: The gene names given are mouse names. The read comes to an end 4 residues before the CDR3 does, leaving the germline J gene to fill in the end. This rearrangement joins TRBV19 to TRBJ2-2; D may be TRBD1 (5 bases). The CDR3 extends over 15 amino acids. The V end lost 3 bases, the J end lost 3 bases, and 12 bases lay between the germline ends. The germline gives CDR1 FNHDT, CDR2 SITEND (reference sequence). The CDR3 bases that were read are TGTGCCAGCAGTACCAGGGTAGGGCACACCGGG. The encoded protein is CASSTRVGHTG. In full, the CDR3 is CASSTRVGHTGQLYF.

This clone was seen more than once but under ten times. Mouse gene names apply. The read comes to an end 4 residues before the CDR3 does, leaving the germline J gene to fill in the end. The rearrangement uses TRBV19 and TRBJ2-7; 8 bases align to TRBD2. The CDR3 sequence is 12 residues long. Per the germline V gene, CDR1 is FNHDT and CDR2 is SITEND (reference sequence). The DNA read from the CDR3 is TGTGCCAGCACGCCTGGGGGGTAT. Amino acids: CASTPGGY. The entire CDR3 is CASTPGGYEQYF.